The sequence of this T cell receptor (beta chain) was determined in a study of blood T cells in healthy people across ages. About the study: Template switching caught about one barcoded beta molecule for each two T cells.

Primed by a sample-barcoded 5' primer and a J-beta primer mix, a second PCR proceeded for 7 to 11 cycles. In TCRdb, the 5' RACE reads were re-called with MiXCR into one record per CDR3 protein. Among about 900,000 distinct CDR3 sequences listed, 62% were seen once. A note on this clonotype: What it binds is unknown.

Regarding the study as a whole: Measured against age, TCR beta diversity per million T cells decreased in a roughly linear manner.

V gave up 2 bases and J gave up 8 bases; unmatched junction bases: 7. Germline values: CDR1 SQVTM, CDR2 ANQGSEA. CDR3 length: 14 residues. Each donor gave roughly 9.2 milliliters of peripheral blood. J is TRBJ2-1 and V is TRBV29-1; 9 bases are a match to TRBD1. The sequence derives from a man aged 25-45 years in good health. Sequenced input: blood. The CDR3 sequence: CSVEPGQGRDEQFF. CDR3 DNA sequence: TGCAGCGTTGAACCGGGACAGGGACGGGATGAGCAGTTCTTC.